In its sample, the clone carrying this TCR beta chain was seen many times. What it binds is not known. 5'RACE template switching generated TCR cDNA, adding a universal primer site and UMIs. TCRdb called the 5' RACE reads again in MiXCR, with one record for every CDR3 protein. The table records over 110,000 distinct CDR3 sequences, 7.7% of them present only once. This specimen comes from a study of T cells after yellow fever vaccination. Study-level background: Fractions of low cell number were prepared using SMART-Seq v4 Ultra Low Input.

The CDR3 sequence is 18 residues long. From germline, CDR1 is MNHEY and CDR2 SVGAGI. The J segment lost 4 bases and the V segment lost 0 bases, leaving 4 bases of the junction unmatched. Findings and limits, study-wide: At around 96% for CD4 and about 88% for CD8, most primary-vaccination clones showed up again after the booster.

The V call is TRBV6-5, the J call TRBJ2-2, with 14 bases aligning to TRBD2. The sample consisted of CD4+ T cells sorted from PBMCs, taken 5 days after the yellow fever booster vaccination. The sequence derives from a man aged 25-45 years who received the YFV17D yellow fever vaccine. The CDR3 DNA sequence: TGTGCCAGCAGTTACTCGACTAGCGGGAGGGCCGGCACCGGGGAGCTGTTTTTT. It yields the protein CASSYSTSGRAGTGELFF.